This T cell receptor beta chain was captured in a study of blood T cells in healthy people across ages. General study findings and limits: Investigators viewed diversity estimates from one million T cells as underestimates, the study reported.

A second about 6 to 12 cycle PCR used barcoded and J-beta primers. TCRdb recomputed calls from the 5' RACE reads with MiXCR, one row per CDR3 protein. The sample holds 1.8 million or so distinct CDR3 sequences, around 40% seen once. Donors were healthy Caucasian individuals from Russia aged about 6 to 100. Each donor's blood draw was 8.5 to 10 milliliters of peripheral blood. CDR3 length: 13 residues. Germline V gene data show CDR1 as SGHTA and CDR2 as FQGNSA. Regarding this clonotype: The target antigen is unknown. The junction and the germline gene differ at one end; a read error may be behind it.

This sequence originates from a human donor in good health. J is TRBJ1-2 and V is TRBV7-2, with D uncertain. The sequencing sample was made of blood. The CDR3 DNA reads as TGTGTCAGCAGCTCCTTGGGATTCTATGGCTACACCTTC. It encodes CVSSSLGFYGYTF.